This is a list of T cell receptor beta chains from one sample in a study of T cell responses to AZD1222 COVID-19 vaccine. The data were produced by immunoSEQ multiplex PCR, yet TCRdb's version contains in-frame clones alone and is incomplete. Found here are about 140,000 clones, over 85% of them singletons; the top ten hold around 1.5%. The source material was peripheral blood, sampled on day 0 of AZD1222 vaccination. The receptors originated from an adult in good health. The CDR3 runs from the conserved cysteine through the conserved F or W.

v_call cdr3_aa
TRBV6-1 CASSELGQHTGELFF
TRBV9 CASSVGIEAGSLFF
TRBV28 CASSLSAGNTIYF
TRBV10-3 CAISDPTRQGGPTNEKLFF
TRBV2 CASSAPRGGLSNQPQHF
TRBV24-1 CAPSRWELAARRNTGELFF
TRBV9 CASSETPDRGGNSPLHF
TRBV28 CASSFMTADTDTQYF
TRBV10-3 CAISPRTGTMNTEAFF
TRBV15 CATSRKVSRDNLEQFF
TRBV3-1/TRBV3-2 CASSPMTVELQETQYF
TRBV10-3 CAIRGTSGTYEQYF
TRBV27 CASSHRRNYGYTF
TRBV23-1 CASSQIPGQGATDTQYF
TRBV7-2 CASSLRGRVGGTEAFF
TRBV15 CATSYGGGNQPQHF
TRBV4-1 CASSQGGTGRSSGANVLTF
TRBV5-6 CASSLYKGAYEQYF
TRBV28 CASSPWPGTDTQYF
TRBV5-6 CASSALGEVNYEQYF
TRBV5-1 CASSLGLAGQETQYF
TRBV27 CASSSQGRQPQHF
TRBV2 CASNKRSGKLFF
TRBV6-2/TRBV6-3 CASSYALGDTLHF
TRBV28 CASSFGAPYEQYF
TRBV5-1 CASSWQGSGELFF
TRBV6-2/TRBV6-3 CASSSSGSRETQYF
TRBV7-3 CASGMDSSYEQYF
TRBV30 CAWSVQGGNTIYF
TRBV7-9 CASSQRDRRYGYTF
TRBV7-2 CASSLTGAMDQPQHF
TRBV11-2 CASSSLGGAGYEQYF
TRBV28 CASSLGLAGVSEQYF
TRBV28 CASSLFLAGEGGNEQFF
TRBV3-1/TRBV3-2 CASSQVRAGARQETQYF
TRBV9 CASSVVGRRATQYF
TRBV27 CASSPLRGARNTEAFF
TRBV4-1 CASSQDLVRGDGYTF
TRBV30 CAWDREVYYEQYF
TRBV24-1 CATSAGGATEAFF
TRBV4-1 CASSQFPGTTSNEQFF
TRBV2 CASRTGYGTEAFF
TRBV6-5 CASRQERGTDTQYF
TRBV5-4 CASRASGRGTGELFF
TRBV19 CASSVRTGAYGYTF
TRBV7-3 CASSSGNRASEAFF
TRBV19 CASSMMRGRVQYF
TRBV9 CASSAILRVVGTGGDGYTF
TRBV27 CASSPLRGGQFF
TRBV5-1 CASSGETSGSSYEQYF
TRBV18 CASSHGFGTEAFF
TRBV2 CASSEARAGWDRGEAFF
TRBV28 CASSLPILGAQYF
TRBV5-4 CASSPGTRRKGYTF
TRBV30 CACRLNSGNTIYF
TRBV28 CASSLFSQGGRKETQYF
TRBV12-3/TRBV12-4 CASSLRGQPQHF
TRBV30 CAWSRVRILNTGELFF
TRBV6-1 CASSEVRGGGTEAFF
TRBV6-6 CASTYGGGTYEQYF